These 18 T cell receptor beta chains came from one sample sequenced in a study of human T cells and chemical hapten exposure. One entry per CDR3 protein results from TCRdb running MiXCR on the RACE reads. The sample shows 300,000 to 400,000 distinct CDR3 sequences, 4.5% to 6% of them seen only once. The time point denotes: pre-sensitization, week 0. Treatment here: therapeutic diphenylcyclopropenone sensitization with weekly scalp DPC. Sequencing was performed on whole blood, taken in connection with sensitization to the hapten diphenylcyclopropenone (DPC). The source of these receptors is a woman between 50 and 59 years old with alopecia areata. Some clones in this sample may be carry-over from other donors' samples.

This clonotype showed up just a few times. The chain joins TRBV3-1 to TRBJ1-2; D call uncertain. Trimming took 2 bases from V and 3 from J, leaving 4 bases between them. In germline, CDR1 is LGHDT, CDR2 YNNKEL (reference sequence). The CDR3 is made up of 12 amino acids. The CDR3 spells CASSQRDYGYTF. The CDR3 nucleotides read TGTGCCAGCAGCCAAAGGGACTATGGCTACACCTTC.

This clonotype was observed many times. The V call is TRBV6-2 or TRBV6-3, the J call TRBJ2-2; D perhaps matches TRBD2 (5 bases). The CDR3 sequence is 15 residues long. Germline V gives CDR1 MNHEY, CDR2 SVGEGT. The V end lost 7 bases, the J end lost 6 bases, and 18 bases lay between the germline ends. CDR3: CASTAVLGRAGELFF. The CDR3 region has the DNA TGTGCCAGCACCGCAGTACTAGGTCGGGCCGGGGAGCTGTTTTTT.

The chain carries TRBV27 and TRBJ1-5; weak D call: TRBD1 (6 bases). The CDR3 runs to 14 residues. V lost 2 bases to trimming and J lost 7 bases, with 12 bases between them. Looked up from germline, CDR1 is MNHEY and CDR2 is SMNVEV (reference sequence). CDR3 DNA: TGTGCCAGCAGTTTACAGGGGTTTTGGCAGCCCCAGCATTTT. Its translation: CASSLQGFWQPQHF.

In its sample, this clonotype was seen many times. The rearrangement links TRBV9 to TRBJ1-6; TRBD1 matches 8 bases. After removal of 3 bases from V and 9 bases from J, the junction contained 11 bases not matched to a gene. From germline, CDR1 is SGDLS and CDR2 YYNGEE. This CDR3 has 16 residues. Here the CDR3 reads CASSETAGGQLSPLHF. CDR3 DNA: TGTGCCAGCAGCGAGACGGCAGGGGGCCAACTTTCACCCCTCCACTTT.

This clonotype was detected many times. The V and J genes are TRBV5-4 and TRBJ1-3; weak D call: TRBD1 (5 bases). This CDR3 comprises 15 residues. Germline CDR1 SGHNT, CDR2 YYREEE (reference sequence). The V and J ends lost 5 bases and 0 bases respectively, with 12 bases between them. The CDR3 bases are TGTGCCAGCAGTGATTCAGGGTTCTCTGGAAACACCATATATTTT. This translates into CASSDSGFSGNTIYF.

This clonotype has more than one count but fewer than ten. V is TRBV7-6 and J is TRBJ2-2, with a tentative D call TRBD2 (5 bases). Germline V gene data show CDR1 as SGHVS and CDR2 as FNYEAQ. CDR3 length: 19 residues. Trimming cost V 0 bases and J 4 bases, with 21 bases left between them. As DNA, the CDR3 is TGTGCCAGCAGCTTAGCGCATATAGGGATCGGGATCGGCACCGGGGAGCTGTTTTTT. Protein product: CASSLAHIGIGIGTGELFF. The complete variable domain, with remaining parts taken from reference TRBV7-6 and TRBJ2-2, reads GAGVSQSPRYKVTKRGQDVALRCDPISGHVSLYWYRQALGQGPEFLTYFNYEAQQDKSGLPNDRFSAERPEGSISTLTIQRTEQRDSAMYRCASSLAHIGIGIGTGELFFGEGSRLTVL.

The rearrangement uses TRBV18 and TRBJ1-1; possible D gene TRBD1, 5 bases. This CDR3 comprises 15 residues. V lost 0 bases and J 6 bases, leaving 14 bases between the germline ends. The V gene's germline CDR1 is KGHSH and CDR2 LQKENI. CDR3 nucleotide sequence: TGTGCCAGCTCACCACCGGCGGGGGGTCCCCCTGAAGCTTTCTTT. Translation gives CASSPPAGGPPEAFF.

The J gene is TRBJ2-2, the V gene TRBV5-1, with 16 bases fitting TRBD2. V was pared by 6 bases and J by 4 bases, with 9 bases of the junction left unmatched. Germline V gene sequence: CDR1 SGHRS, CDR2 YFSETQ. There are 18 residues in the CDR3. Written as DNA, the CDR3 is TGCGCCAGCACCCCCGGGACTAGCGGGAGGGCCTTCACCGGGGAGCTGTTTTTT. This encodes CASTPGTSGRAFTGELFF.

The chain recombines TRBV28 with TRBJ1-2, with 7 positions matching TRBD1. Germline V gene data show CDR1 as MDHEN and CDR2 as SYDVKM. The ends lost 8 bases at V and 4 bases at J; junction bases unmatched: 7. There are 13 residues in the CDR3. The CDR3 DNA reads TGTGCCAGCTCCGACAGGGCCGCCTATGGCTACACCTTC. It encodes CASSDRAAYGYTF.

V gene TRBV7-2 combines with J gene TRBJ1-2, with D possibly matching TRBD1 (6 bases). From germline, CDR1 is SGHTA and CDR2 FQGNSA. Trimming stripped 1 base from V and 6 bases from J, with 12 bases between. The CDR3 runs to 14 residues. The CDR3 nucleotides are TGTGCCAGCAGCTTAGTTGCAGGGGTGGATGGCTACACCTTC. Protein product: CASSLVAGVDGYTF. The full variable domain, completed using reference TRBV7-2 and TRBJ1-2, is GAGVSQSPSNKVTEKGKDVELRCDPISGHTALYWYRQSLGQGLEFLIYFQGNSAPDKSGLPSDRFSAERTGGSVSTLTIQRTQQEDSAVYLCASSLVAGVDGYTFGSGTRLTVV.

The chain uses TRBV20-1 and TRBJ2-1, with 14 bases that match TRBD2. V shed 5 bases and J 1 base; nucleotides not matched to a gene: 4. There are 16 residues in the CDR3. Germline V gene data show CDR1 as DFQATT and CDR2 as SNEGSKA (reference sequence). In nucleotides, the CDR3 is TGCAGTGCTGACGGACTAGCGGGAGGATCCTACAATGAGCAGTTCTTC. Translated, it gives CSADGLAGGSYNEQFF.

This clonotype was recorded many times. This chain links TRBV20-1 with TRBJ2-1; D is perhaps TRBD1 (5 bases). The CDR3 is 11 residues long. Germline CDR1 DFQATT, CDR2 SNEGSKA (reference sequence). V lost 3 bases and J lost 10, with 10 bases in between. The CDR3 loop reads CSASTGLEQFF. In nucleotides, the CDR3 is TGCAGTGCTAGTACAGGATTGGAGCAGTTCTTC.

This clonotype was seen a few times. V and J are TRBV29-1 and TRBJ2-7; 9 nucleotides line up with TRBD2. The V and J ends lost 4 bases and 4 bases, in that order; junction bases with no gene match: 2. Germline assignment: CDR1 SQVTM and CDR2 ANQGSEA. The CDR3 consists of 12 residues. CDR3: CSVGREGYEQYF. The CDR3 nucleotides read TGCAGCGTTGGGCGGGAGGGTTACGAGCAGTACTTC.

This clonotype came up a few times. The V and J genes are TRBV20-1 and TRBJ1-2, with D unresolved. The germline V gene has CDR1 DFQATT and CDR2 SNEGSKA (reference sequence). CDR3 length equals 12 residues. Trimming took 2 bases from V and 1 from J, leaving 5 bases between them. The DNA for the CDR3 is TGCAGTGCTAGACGAGATAACTATGGCTACACCTTC. It codes for CSARRDNYGYTF.

The chain carries TRBV20-1 and TRBJ1-1; D uncertain. This CDR3 spans 11 amino acids. V lost 5 bases and J 0 bases, leaving 4 bases between the germline ends. Germline V gives CDR1 DFQATT, CDR2 SNEGSKA (reference sequence). In DNA form, the CDR3 reads TGCAGTGCTGCGATGAACACTGAAGCTTTCTTT. Its protein is CSAAMNTEAFF.

This clonotype was seen ten or more times. The CDR3 DNA reads TGTGCCAGCAGGACAGGTAGCTCCTACAATGAGCAGTTCTTC. It specifies CASRTGSSYNEQFF. The chain is built from TRBV6-5 and TRBJ2-1, with D tentatively TRBD1 (6 bases). Per germline, CDR1 MNHEY and CDR2 SVGAGI. The germline V and J ends were trimmed by 6 bases and 0 bases, with 9 bases remaining between them. The CDR3 extends over 14 amino acids.

This clonotype was counted between two and nine times. The chain recombines TRBV7-3 with TRBJ2-2, with TRBD2 matching 12 bases. V dropped 5 bases and J dropped 6; count of bases not matched to a gene: 4. CDR3 length: 15 amino acids. Germline-derived CDR1 and CDR2 are SGHTA and FQGTGA. The CDR3 DNA follows: TGTGCCAGCAGCCCTAGCGGGGGGGCCGCCGGGGAGCTGTTTTTT. It yields the protein CASSPSGGAAGELFF.

This clonotype was counted ten times or more. This chain connects TRBV7-9 to TRBJ1-1; the D gene is possibly TRBD1 (5 bases). Per germline, CDR1 SEHNR and CDR2 FQNEAQ (reference sequence). V was cut by 1 base and J by 7 bases, with 13 bases left in between. CDR3 length: 14 amino acids. CDR3 DNA: TGTGCCAGCAGCTTAGACCAGGGCCCATTTGAAGCTTTCTTT. This codes for CASSLDQGPFEAFF.